This T cell receptor beta chain stems from a study of cytomegalovirus exposure and HLA in healthy donors. Study-wide points: Versus the roughly 700-donor mean, an Asian-associated ancestry cluster reportedly showed fewer N-insertions in a later analysis. Cytomegalovirus association was listed for 150 to 200 TCR beta chains.

For this clone: Its antigen remains unknown.

With 60 Vbeta and 13 Jbeta primers, the PCR was carried out. Libraries were prepared by immunoSEQ multiplex PCR; TCRdb keeps only in-frame clonotypes and omits some of them. The top ten clones hold less than 0.9% of a sample with fewer than 200,000 clones, about 79% of them seen once. The CDR3 runs 15 residues. Germline values: CDR1 MDHEN, CDR2 SYDVKM. V lost 0 bases, J lost 0 bases, and 1 base stayed unmatched. Healthy bone marrow donors supplied every sample. This chain uses TRBV28 with TRBJ2-5, with 7 positions matching TRBD2. This clonotype was sampled from a female donor in good health and CMV-seronegative. The sample comprised PBMCs. CDR3 DNA: TGTGCCAGCAGTTTATGGAGCGGGAACCAAGAGACCCAGTACTTC. It encodes CASSLWSGNQETQYF.